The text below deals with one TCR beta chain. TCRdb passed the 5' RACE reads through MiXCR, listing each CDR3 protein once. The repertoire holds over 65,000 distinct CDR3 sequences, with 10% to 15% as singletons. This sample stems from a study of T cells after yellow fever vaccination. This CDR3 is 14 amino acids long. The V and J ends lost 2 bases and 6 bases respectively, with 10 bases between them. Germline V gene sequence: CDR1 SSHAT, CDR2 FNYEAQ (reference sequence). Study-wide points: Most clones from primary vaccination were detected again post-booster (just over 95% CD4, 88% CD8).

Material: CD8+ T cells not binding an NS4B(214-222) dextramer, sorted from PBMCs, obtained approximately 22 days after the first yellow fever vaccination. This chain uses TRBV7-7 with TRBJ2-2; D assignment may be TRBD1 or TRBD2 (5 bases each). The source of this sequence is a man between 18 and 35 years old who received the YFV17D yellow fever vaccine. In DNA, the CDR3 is TGTGCCAGCAGCTTATGGGACGGCGCCGGGGAGCTGTTTTTT. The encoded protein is CASSLWDGAGELFF.